A selection of T cell receptor beta chains follows, all from one sample in a study of OX40 agonist ivuxolimab in advanced cancers. Assay used: immunoSEQ multiplex PCR; TCRdb lists only in-frame clones, some missing. This sample has tens of thousands of clones; about nine tenths occur once, and the top ten carry about 12%. Sequencing was performed on CD4+ or CD8+ T cells sorted from blood, taken in a trial of the OX40 agonist ivuxolimab. The receptor source for this set is an adult with an advanced solid tumor such as melanoma, head and neck, liver or kidney cancer. Each CDR3 is given with its conserved first and last residue. The order of the fields is V gene, clone size, D gene, J gene, CDR3 protein, CDR3 DNA. D genes are given only for firm matches. Expanded clones are given a class, and other clones once, few, many or no size at all.

V: TRBV2
size: -
D: -
J: TRBJ1-4
CDR3: CASTGTSTNEKLFF
DNA: TGTGCCAGCACGGGGACTTCAACTAATGAAAAACTGTTTTTT

V: TRBV6-5
size: -
D: -
J: TRBJ2-7
CDR3: CASSYLGGSYEQYF
DNA: TGTGCCAGCAGTTACCTCGGTGGGTCCTACGAGCAGTACTTC

V: TRBV4-3
size: -
D: TRBD2
J: TRBJ2-7
CDR3: CASSHRLAGGASYEQYF
DNA: TGCGCCAGCAGCCATAGACTAGCGGGGGGTGCCTCCTACGAGCAGTACTTC

V: TRBV9
size: -
D: -
J: TRBJ1-2
CDR3: CASSTTGAGYTF
DNA: TGTGCCAGCAGCACCACGGGAGCCGGCTACACCTTC

V: TRBV28
size: -
D: -
J: TRBJ2-1
CDR3: CASSSDREVRDEQFF
DNA: TGTGCCAGCAGTTCCGACAGGGAGGTTAGAGATGAGCAGTTCTTC

V: TRBV28
size: few
D: -
J: TRBJ2-2
CDR3: CASPARTGELFF
DNA: TGTGCCAGCCCAGCCCGCACCGGGGAGCTGTTTTTT

V: TRBV28
size: -
D: -
J: TRBJ2-7
CDR3: CASSLWGQSYEQYF
DNA: TGTGCCAGCAGTTTGTGGGGCCAGTCCTACGAGCAGTACTTC

V: TRBV6-1
size: -
D: TRBD1
J: TRBJ2-3
CDR3: CASSGTGGADTQYF
DNA: TGTGCCAGCTCCGGGACAGGGGGCGCGGATACGCAGTATTTT

V: TRBV6-6
size: -
D: TRBD1
J: TRBJ2-7
CDR3: CASSYLGTESYEQYF
DNA: TGTGCCAGCAGTTACTTGGGGACAGAATCCTACGAGCAGTACTTC

V: TRBV6-5
size: -
D: TRBD1
J: TRBJ1-6
CDR3: CASSAGGSPLHF
DNA: TGTGCCAGCAGTGCAGGGGGTTCACCCCTCCACTTT

V: TRBV5-6
size: -
D: -
J: TRBJ2-7
CDR3: CASSSWAGDEQYF
DNA: TGTGCCAGCAGCTCCTGGGCAGGGGACGAGCAGTACTTC

V: TRBV2
size: -
D: TRBD1
J: TRBJ2-1
CDR3: CAGGKDRGYNEQFF
DNA: TGTGCCGGGGGAAAGGACAGGGGCTACAATGAGCAGTTCTTC

V: TRBV12-5
size: -
D: -
J: TRBJ1-2
CDR3: CASGLGGTSYGYTF
DNA: TGTGCTAGTGGTTTGGGGGGGACAAGTTATGGCTACACCTTC

V: TRBV7-9
size: -
D: TRBD2
J: TRBJ2-5
CDR3: CASIPRGGLETQYF
DNA: TGTGCCAGCATTCCGCGGGGGGGCCTGGAGACCCAGTACTTC

V: TRBV7-6
size: -
D: -
J: TRBJ1-5
CDR3: CASSLGGRYSNQPQHF
DNA: TGTGCCAGCAGCTTAGGGGGACGGTATAGCAATCAGCCCCAGCATTTT

V: TRBV27
size: -
D: -
J: TRBJ1-1
CDR3: CASSPQSGTEAFF
DNA: TGTGCCAGCAGTCCCCAGAGTGGAACTGAAGCTTTCTTT

V: TRBV21-1
size: -
D: -
J: TRBJ1-5
CDR3: CASRRGGFKKNQPQHF
DNA: TGTGCCAGCAGACGGGGGGGGTTCAAGAAAAATCAGCCCCAGCATTTT

V: TRBV18
size: -
D: -
J: TRBJ2-1
CDR3: CASSPPWQGTDNEQFF
DNA: TGTGCCAGCTCACCACCGTGGCAGGGTACCGACAATGAGCAGTTCTTC

V: TRBV5-5
size: -
D: -
J: TRBJ2-7
CDR3: CASSLDGGYEQYF
DNA: TGTGCCAGCAGCTTGGACGGAGGCTACGAGCAGTACTTC

V: TRBV9
size: few
D: -
J: TRBJ1-5
CDR3: CASSAGSSNQPQHF
DNA: TGTGCCAGCAGCGCAGGGTCTAGCAATCAGCCCCAGCATTTT

V: TRBV28
size: -
D: TRBD2
J: TRBJ2-7
CDR3: CASSLTSDYEQYF
DNA: TGTGCCAGCAGCTTGACTAGCGACTACGAGCAGTACTTC

V: TRBV7-7
size: -
D: -
J: TRBJ2-5
CDR3: CASSLVGTSETQYF
DNA: TGTGCTAGCAGCTTAGTCGGGACATCGGAGACCCAGTACTTC

V: TRBV6-6
size: -
D: -
J: TRBJ1-1
CDR3: CASSYSIQGGAFF
DNA: TGTGCCAGCAGTTACTCGATTCAGGGAGGAGCTTTCTTT

V: TRBV27
size: -
D: -
J: TRBJ2-3
CDR3: CASSLGPLDTQYF
DNA: TGTGCCAGCAGTTTGGGTCCGTTGGATACGCAGTATTTT

V: TRBV9
size: -
D: -
J: TRBJ2-6
CDR3: CASSHPLDGASGANVLTF
DNA: TGTGCCAGCAGCCACCCACTGGACGGCGCCTCTGGGGCCAACGTCCTGACTTTC

V: TRBV6-1
size: -
D: -
J: TRBJ2-7
CDR3: CASSEAYIGIGSEQYF
DNA: TGTGCCAGCAGTGAAGCGTACATAGGCATAGGCAGCGAGCAGTACTTC

V: TRBV7-2
size: -
D: -
J: TRBJ2-7
CDR3: CASSLGRSYEQYF
DNA: TGTGCCAGCAGCTTAGGTCGTTCCTACGAGCAGTACTTC

V: TRBV9
size: -
D: -
J: TRBJ1-1
CDR3: CASKKQAHDTEAFF
DNA: TGTGCCAGCAAAAAGCAGGCGCATGACACTGAAGCTTTCTTT

V: TRBV4-1
size: -
D: -
J: TRBJ2-2
CDR3: CASSQDPGNHWGGELFF
DNA: TGCGCCAGCAGCCAAGATCCAGGGAACCACTGGGGCGGGGAGCTGTTTTTT

V: TRBV4-1
size: -
D: TRBD2
J: TRBJ2-7
CDR3: CASSQVEVAGYEQYF
DNA: TGCGCCAGCAGCCAAGTTGAAGTAGCGGGCTACGAGCAGTACTTC

V: TRBV11-2
size: -
D: -
J: TRBJ2-7
CDR3: CASSSTGNRRTYEQYF
DNA: TGTGCCAGCAGCTCCACGGGGAACAGGCGAACCTACGAGCAGTACTTC

V: TRBV19
size: -
D: TRBD2
J: TRBJ2-3
CDR3: CASSTTSGGASTDTQYF
DNA: TGTGCCAGTAGTACGACTAGCGGGGGGGCTAGCACAGATACGCAGTATTTT

V: TRBV9
size: -
D: -
J: TRBJ2-1
CDR3: CASSVSYNEQFF
DNA: TGTGCCAGCAGCGTATCCTACAATGAGCAGTTCTTC

V: TRBV5-1
size: -
D: -
J: TRBJ2-7
CDR3: CASSLPVGSLAYEQYF
DNA: TGCGCCAGCAGCTTGCCGGTTGGCAGTCTAGCCTACGAGCAGTACTTC

V: TRBV7-9
size: few
D: TRBD2
J: TRBJ2-7
CDR3: CASSFGLADEQYF
DNA: TGTGCCAGCAGCTTCGGACTAGCGGACGAGCAGTACTTC

V: TRBV29-1
size: -
D: TRBD1
J: TRBJ2-3
CDR3: CSVERRQGGQDTQYF
DNA: TGCAGCGTTGAGAGGCGACAGGGGGGGCAAGATACGCAGTATTTT

V: TRBV6-6
size: -
D: -
J: TRBJ2-7
CDR3: CASSSGTRHYEQYF
DNA: TGTGCCAGCAGTTCCGGGACTCGACACTACGAGCAGTACTTC

V: TRBV6-4
size: -
D: -
J: TRBJ1-2
CDR3: CASSDSFPGRVNYGYTF
DNA: TGTGCCAGCAGTGACTCGTTTCCCGGAAGGGTTAACTATGGCTACACCTTC

V: TRBV6-1
size: -
D: -
J: TRBJ2-7
CDR3: CASSVTGNYEQYF
DNA: TGTGCCAGCAGTGTCACAGGGAACTACGAGCAGTACTTC

V: TRBV30
size: -
D: -
J: TRBJ1-5
CDR3: CAWSEYPLEPQHF
DNA: TGTGCCTGGAGTGAATACCCCCTAGAGCCCCAGCATTTT

V: TRBV11-1
size: -
D: -
J: TRBJ1-1
CDR3: CASSLGWGANTEAFF
DNA: TGTGCCAGCAGCTTAGGATGGGGGGCGAACACTGAAGCTTTCTTT

V: TRBV19
size: -
D: -
J: TRBJ2-7
CDR3: CASSPGGGYEQYF
DNA: TGTGCCAGTAGTCCAGGGGGGGGCTACGAGCAGTACTTC

V: TRBV28
size: once
D: -
J: TRBJ2-2
CDR3: CASSPAPRTSHTGELFF
DNA: TGTGCCAGCAGTCCTGCCCCCCGGACTTCTCACACCGGGGAGCTGTTTTTT

V: TRBV28
size: -
D: -
J: TRBJ2-3
CDR3: CASIKGQPAFTDTQYF
DNA: TGTGCCAGCATCAAGGGACAACCAGCGTTCACAGATACGCAGTATTTT

V: TRBV14
size: -
D: -
J: TRBJ2-7
CDR3: CASSHMSGYEQYF
DNA: TGTGCCAGCAGCCATATGTCGGGCTACGAGCAGTACTTC

V: TRBV11-2
size: once
D: -
J: TRBJ1-3
CDR3: CASSLDFGSGNTIYF
DNA: TGTGCCAGCAGCTTAGATTTCGGCTCTGGAAACACCATATATTTT

V: TRBV6-1
size: -
D: -
J: TRBJ1-2
CDR3: CASSEWGAHGYTF
DNA: TGTGCCAGCAGTGAGTGGGGGGCGCATGGCTACACCTTC

V: TRBV7-9
size: -
D: -
J: TRBJ2-5
CDR3: CASSSPGTDGDFRYF
DNA: TGTGCCAGCAGCTCACCAGGGACGGATGGAGATTTTCGGTACTTC

V: TRBV15
size: -
D: TRBD1
J: TRBJ2-2
CDR3: CATGTVSTGELFF
DNA: TGTGCCACTGGGACAGTATCCACCGGGGAGCTGTTTTTT

V: TRBV27
size: -
D: -
J: TRBJ1-5
CDR3: CASSKDSSNQPQHF
DNA: TGTGCCAGCAGCAAGGACAGTTCCAATCAGCCCCAGCATTTT

V: TRBV4-2
size: -
D: -
J: TRBJ1-2
CDR3: CASSLGREKGYTF
DNA: TGTGCCAGCAGCCTCGGGAGGGAAAAGGGCTACACCTTC

V: TRBV28
size: -
D: -
J: TRBJ2-3
CDR3: CASSLGVVSTDTQYF
DNA: TGTGCCAGCAGTTTAGGGGTAGTTAGCACAGATACGCAGTATTTT

V: TRBV30
size: -
D: -
J: TRBJ1-4
CDR3: CACNPDRHEKLFF
DNA: TGTGCCTGCAATCCGGACAGACACGAAAAACTGTTTTTT

V: TRBV7-9
size: -
D: -
J: TRBJ2-3
CDR3: CASSLDFDTQYF
DNA: TGTGCCAGCAGTCTGGACTTTGATACGCAGTATTTT